The T cell receptor beta chain described here comes from a study of chemoradiotherapy in HPV16-positive cancers. TCRdb's table, derived via immunoSEQ multiplex PCR, lists solely in-frame clones and lacks some. The sample lists 20,000 to 30,000 clones, approximately 95% occurring once. Study-level results: HPV-specific T cells were functionally defined from only a couple of HPV16-positive patients.

This CDR3 is built from 17 residues. The trim removed 2 bases at V and 4 bases at J, leaving 9 bases unmatched. The germline CDR1 and CDR2 sequences are MDHEN and SYDVKM. Repertoires were sampled repeatedly during chemoradiotherapy. Details on this clone: Its target is unknown.

The TCR originated in a human donor with HPV-associated anogenital cancer. The chain is built from TRBV28 and TRBJ1-5; TRBD1 matches at 9 bases. Sampling was conducted from a patient who underwent chemoradiotherapy. CDR3 bases: TGTGCCAGCAGTTTAATGAAACAGGGGGCAAGTAATCAGCCCCAGCATTTT. Protein product: CASSLMKQGASNQPQHF.